The 32 T cell receptor beta chains presented below share a single source sample, sequenced in a study of cytomegalovirus exposure and HLA in healthy donors (dated by TCRdb to the late 2010s). Receptors were amplified or captured by the immunoSEQ multiplex PCR assay. The multiplex PCR relied on a mix of 60 forward primers for TCR Vbeta segments and 13 reverse primers for TCR Jbeta segments. The table comes from immuneACCESS by way of TCRdb, which keeps in-frame sequences with V and J called. Part of the clones is missing from these tables; in studies checked, under half for an unresolved V gene and the rest for unknown reasons. The sample table shows roughly 290,000 clones, and about 90% are seen once. Roughly 2.3% of the sample belongs to the ten largest clones. Source material: PBMCs. These receptors originate from a woman in her late teens or twenties in good health and CMV-seronegative.

The V and J genes are TRBV28 and TRBJ2-5; D might be TRBD1 (7 bases). The closer fit of TRBJ2-7 to the DNA end suggests the J call may be wrong. This CDR3 region has 14 residues. CDR1 is MDHEN, CDR2 SYDVKM, per germline. CDR3 protein: CASSLLNQGGEQYF. CDR3 nucleotides: TGTGCCAGCAGTTTATTAAACCAGGGGGGCGAGCAGTACTTC.

This clone was counted only a few times. The V call is TRBV18, the J call TRBJ1-2, with 7 bases fitting TRBD1. There are 17 residues in the CDR3. Germline CDR1 reads KGHSH; CDR2 reads LQKENI. V was pared by 0 bases and J by 0 bases, with 7 bases of the junction left unmatched. The CDR3 protein is CASSPPVGQASNYGYTF. CDR3 nucleotide sequence: TGTGCCAGCTCACCACCGGTAGGACAGGCTTCTAACTATGGCTACACCTTC.

This clone was seen a single time. The rearrangement uses TRBV4-1 and TRBJ1-2; D unresolved. Trimming pared 0 bases from V and 5 bases from J, leaving 13 bases between. CDR1 is MGHRA and CDR2 is YSYEKL in the germline V gene. The CDR3 loop spans 15 amino acids. CDR3 residues: CASSQERGNLYGYTF. CDR3 sequence (DNA): TGCGCCAGCAGCCAAGAACGGGGAAACCTATATGGCTACACCTTC.

This clone showed up just once. The gene calls are TRBV18 and TRBJ2-2; 7 nucleotides agree with TRBD1. The CDR3 runs to 16 residues. CDR1 and CDR2 from the germline V gene are KGHSH and LQKENI. The ends lost 5 bases at V and 3 bases at J; junction bases unmatched: 9. The CDR3 loop is CASSSNRDSYTGELFF. The CDR3 nucleotides are TGTGCCAGCTCATCTAACCGGGACAGCTACACCGGGGAGCTGTTTTTT.

The chain joins TRBV2 to TRBJ2-2, with a tentative D call TRBD2 (6 bases). Germline V gene data show CDR1 as SNHLY and CDR2 as FYNNEI. CDR3 length: 17 residues. The ends were cut back, 8 bases at V and 0 bases at J, with 19 bases in the middle. CDR3 DNA sequence: TGTGCCAGCGCGTTGAGGGCGCGGGACCCGAACACCGGGGAGCTGTTTTTT. Residues: CASALRARDPNTGELFF. Based on the CDR3 plus reference TRBV2 and TRBJ2-2, the full variable domain is EPEVTQTPSHQVTQMGQEVILRCVPISNHLYFYWYRQILGQKVEFLVSFYNNEISEKSEIFDDQFSVERPDGSNFTLKIRSTKLEDSAMYFCASALRARDPNTGELFFGEGSRLTVL.

The chain uses TRBV7-3 and TRBJ1-1; TRBD1 is a possible D gene (6 bases). The V and J ends lost 1 base and 0 bases respectively, with 6 bases between them. Germline V CDR1 and CDR2: SGHTA, FQGTGA. CDR3 length: 14 residues. Here the CDR3 reads CASSLKGVNTEAFF. The CDR3 DNA follows: TGTGCCAGCAGCTTAAAGGGGGTGAACACTGAAGCTTTCTTT.

V is TRBV9 and J is TRBJ2-1, with 9 bases aligning to TRBD2. Germline CDR1 and CDR2: SGDLS and YYNGEE. Losses at the gene ends were 3 bases for V and 3 bases for J; bases not matched to a gene: 4. This CDR3 comprises 15 residues. As DNA, the CDR3 is TGTGCCAGCAGCGGGGGACTAGCCTTCTACAATGAGCAGTTCTTC. It translates to CASSGGLAFYNEQFF.

The rearrangement joins TRBV5-1 to TRBJ1-6, with 7 bases lining up with TRBD1. With 3 bases clipped from V and 6 bases from J, the junction kept 6 bases outside the gene matches. The CDR3 has 15 amino acids. Looked up from germline, CDR1 is SGHRS and CDR2 is YFSETQ. CDR3 DNA sequence: TGCGCCAGCAGCTCATCCGGGACAGCTAATTCACCCCTCCACTTT. This gives the protein CASSSSGTANSPLHF.

V gene TRBV9 combines with J gene TRBJ1-1, with a weak D call TRBD1 (6 bases). Trimming took 4 bases from V and 0 from J, leaving 7 bases between them. The CDR3 has 13 amino acids. Germline V gene data show CDR1 as SGDLS and CDR2 as YYNGEE. This CDR3 is CASSRDMNTEAFF. The CDR3 region has the DNA TGTGCCAGCAGCAGGGACATGAACACTGAAGCTTTCTTT.

The gene calls are TRBV6-5 and TRBJ1-1, with D maybe TRBD1 (6 bases). CDR3 size: 11 residues. V shed 2 bases and J shed 11 bases, with 9 bases lying between them. The V gene's germline CDR1 is MNHEY and CDR2 SVGAGI. Here the CDR3 DNA reads TGTGCCAGCAGTTACGATACAGGGGCTTTCTTT. Translating gives CASSYDTGAFF.

J is TRBJ1-1 and V is TRBV29-1, with TRBD1 matching 11 bases. Trimming cost V 7 bases and J 3 bases; bases outside gene matches: 7. The length of the CDR3 is 14 residues. Per germline, CDR1 SQVTM and CDR2 ANQGSEA. The CDR3 region is CSAPGQGADTEAFF. The DNA for the CDR3 is TGCAGCGCCCCTGGACAGGGGGCGGACACTGAAGCTTTCTTT.

The J gene is TRBJ2-3, the V gene TRBV5-1; tentatively, D is TRBD2 (6 bases). The CDR3 consists of 14 residues. CDR1 is SGHRS and CDR2 is YFSETQ in the germline V gene. V was cut by 7 bases and J by 0 bases, with 12 bases left in between. The CDR3 region is CASGRGSSTDTQYF. CDR3 nucleotides: TGCGCCAGCGGCCGGGGGTCTAGCACAGATACGCAGTATTTT.

V usage is TRBV7-9 and J usage is TRBJ2-5; D is perhaps TRBD1 (6 bases). Trimming stripped 2 bases from V and 5 bases from J, with 9 bases between. Germline-derived CDR1 and CDR2 are SEHNR and FQNEAQ (reference sequence). The CDR3 is 13 residues long. CDR3 residues: CASSLLQGETQYF. DNA of the CDR3: TGTGCCAGCAGCTTACTGCAGGGGGAGACCCAGTACTTC. Together with reference TRBV7-9 and TRBJ2-5, the CDR3 gives the full variable domain: DTGVSQNPRHKITKRGQNVTFRCDPISEHNRLYWYRQTLGQGPEFLTYFQNEAQLEKSRLLSDRFSAERPKGSFSTLEIQRTEQGDSAMYLCASSLLQGETQYFGPGTRLLVL.

The chain employs TRBV4-1 and TRBJ2-7; D gene uncertain. The V end was cut by 1 base, the J end by 2 bases, with 6 bases between. Germline V gene sequence: CDR1 MGHRA, CDR2 YSYEKL. CDR3 length equals 13 residues. The CDR3 DNA follows: TGCGCCAGCAGCCAAGCACAGACCTACGAGCAGTACTTC. This codes for CASSQAQTYEQYF.

The chain carries TRBV7-9 and TRBJ2-7; weak D call: TRBD1 (6 bases). The V gene's germline CDR1 is SEHNR and CDR2 FQNEAQ (reference sequence). V was shortened by 5 bases and J by 0 bases, with 14 bases between the two germline ends. The length of the CDR3 is 15 residues. CDR3 amino acids: CASSIRTASSYEQYF. The CDR3 DNA reads TGTGCCAGCAGCATAAGGACAGCCAGCTCCTACGAGCAGTACTTC.

V gene TRBV13 combines with J gene TRBJ1-4; D is possibly TRBD1 (6 bases). CDR1 is PRHDT and CDR2 is FYEKMQ in the germline V gene (reference sequence). The CDR3 runs 14 residues. V was trimmed by 0 bases and J by 7 bases, leaving 9 bases between them. This CDR3 is CASSLGQGGEKLFF. Here the CDR3 DNA reads TGTGCCAGCAGCTTAGGACAGGGTGGTGAAAAACTGTTTTTT.

This clone was counted once. The rearrangement joins TRBV5-1 to TRBJ2-3; the D gene is possibly TRBD1 (6 bases). Looked up from germline, CDR1 is SGHRS and CDR2 is YFSETQ. V lost 7 bases and J 5 bases, leaving 17 bases between the germline ends. This CDR3 contains 14 residues. This CDR3 is CASGTQGGGDTQYF. Here the CDR3 DNA reads TGCGCCAGCGGGACACAGGGTGGTGGAGATACGCAGTATTTT.

CDR3 sequence: CASSPPDRGNEKLFF. CDR3 DNA sequence: TGCGCCAGCAGCCCGCCGGACAGGGGCAATGAAAAACTGTTTTTT. The V and J genes are TRBV5-1 and TRBJ1-4; 9 bases match TRBD1. With 4 bases clipped from V and 5 bases from J, the junction kept 6 bases outside the gene matches. Germline CDR1 reads SGHRS; CDR2 reads YFSETQ. This CDR3 is built from 15 residues.

The chain links TRBV13 to TRBJ1-2; 12 nucleotides line up with TRBD1. From germline, CDR1 is PRHDT and CDR2 FYEKMQ (reference sequence). The CDR3 length is 17 residues. V shed 1 base and J 5 bases; nucleotides not matched to a gene: 8. CDR3 sequence: CASSLATGTGGGYGYTF. The CDR3 nucleotides read TGTGCCAGCAGCTTAGCGACCGGGACAGGGGGCGGGTATGGCTACACCTTC.

This clone was picked up one time. V is TRBV30 and J is TRBJ1-6; 9 bases are shared with TRBD1. CDR3 size: 15 residues. The V gene end was trimmed by 4 bases and the J gene end by 6 bases; junction bases not matched to a gene: 7. Germline assignment: CDR1 GTSNPN and CDR2 SVGIG (reference sequence). The CDR3: CAWTGTGLSNSPLHF. Written as DNA, the CDR3 is TGTGCCTGGACAGGGACAGGGCTTAGTAATTCACCCCTCCACTTT.

The chain is built from TRBV9 and TRBJ2-5; no clear D. The germline gives CDR1 SGDLS, CDR2 YYNGEE. The CDR3 runs 14 residues. V was trimmed by 3 bases and J by 5 bases, leaving 14 bases between them. The CDR3, as DNA: TGTGCCAGCAGCGAGAGCTTGCTTTACGAGACCCAGTACTTC. It specifies CASSESLLYETQYF.

The CDR3 DNA reads as TGTGCCAGCAGTCACACAGAGAACACTGAAGCTTTCTTT. Translating gives CASSHTENTEAFF. The chain carries TRBV6-1 and TRBJ1-1; the D is unclear. The CDR3 consists of 13 residues. V was shortened by 5 bases and J by 1 base, with 8 bases between the two germline ends. The V gene's germline CDR1 is MNHNS and CDR2 SASEGT.

The chain is built from TRBV14 and TRBJ1-3; D is unclear. The V and J ends lost 1 base and 8 bases respectively, with 12 bases between them. Germline lookup yields CDR1 SGHDN and CDR2 FVKESK. The CDR3 spans 14 residues. CDR3 in amino acids: CASSQVPPPDTIYF. In nucleotides, the CDR3 is TGTGCCAGCAGCCAAGTGCCCCCACCGGACACCATATATTTT. The entire variable domain, with the rest obtained from reference TRBV14 and TRBJ1-3, is as follows: EAGVTQFPSHSVIEKGQTVTLRCDPISGHDNLYWYRRVMGKEIKFLLHFVKESKQDESGMPNNRFLAERTGGTYSTLKVQPAELEDSGVYFCASSQVPPPDTIYFGEGSWLTVV.

The chain uses TRBV6-1 and TRBJ2-7; 9 bases map to TRBD2. CDR1 and CDR2 (germline): MNHNS, SASEGT. This CDR3 is 15 amino acids long. The J segment lost 4 bases and the V segment lost 1 base, leaving 5 bases of the junction unmatched. CDR3 sequence (DNA): TGTGCCAGCAGTGAAGACCTAGCGGGGTCATACGAGCAGTACTTC. This gives the protein CASSEDLAGSYEQYF.

J is TRBJ2-7 and V is TRBV5-4, with TRBD2 identical over 7 bases. Germline values: CDR1 SGHNT, CDR2 YYREEE (reference sequence). The trim removed 3 bases at V and 4 bases at J, leaving 13 bases unmatched. The CDR3 is made up of 16 amino acids. The DNA of the CDR3 is TGTGCCAGCAGCTATTCATTCGGGACGGGGGGATACGAGCAGTACTTC. Amino acids: CASSYSFGTGGYEQYF.

This clone was recorded once. V and J are TRBV6-6 and TRBJ2-1, with unresolved D. In germline, CDR1 is MNHNY, CDR2 SVGAGI (reference sequence). The CDR3 contains 15 residues. Trimming shortened V by 2 bases and J by 7 bases, and 15 bases separated the two germline ends. The CDR3 bases are TGTGCCAGCAGTTACATTCCGGTTGCGGATAATGAGCAGTTCTTC. Its translation is CASSYIPVADNEQFF.

The chain has TRBV9 and TRBJ2-3; TRBD1 aligns across 7 bases. V shed 2 bases, J shed 0 bases, and the junction held 3 bases outside the gene matches. CDR1 and CDR2 from the germline V gene are SGDLS and YYNGEE. The CDR3 consists of 15 residues. CDR3 region: CASSVEGASTDTQYF. The CDR3 DNA reads TGTGCCAGCAGCGTTGAGGGGGCAAGCACAGATACGCAGTATTTT.

The chain has TRBV4-2 and TRBJ2-7, with 11 bases fitting TRBD2. The ends lost 2 bases at V and 6 bases at J; junction bases unmatched: 12. This CDR3 has 17 amino acids. Germline assignment: CDR1 LGHNA and CDR2 YNFKEQ. The CDR3 coding sequence is TGTGCCAGCAGCCAAACCAGCCTAGCGGGGGGCCACGGCGAGCAGTACTTC. It codes for CASSQTSLAGGHGEQYF.

The CDR3 DNA reads as TGTGCCAGCTCGCCCACAGGTCATAATTCACCCCTCCACTTT. As protein: CASSPTGHNSPLHF. This rearrangement joins TRBV18 to TRBJ1-6; D might be TRBD1 (5 bases). Germline assignment: CDR1 KGHSH and CDR2 LQKENI. The CDR3 has 14 amino acids. V lost 6 bases and J lost 5, with 11 bases in between. Complete variable domain (other parts from reference TRBV18 and TRBJ1-6): NAGVMQNPRHLVRRRGQEARLRCSPMKGHSHVYWYRQLPEEGLKFMVYLQKENIIDESGMPKERFSAEFPKEGPSILRIQQVVRGDSAAYFCASSPTGHNSPLHFGNGTRLTVT.

The CDR3 coding sequence is TGTGCCAGTAGTATTGACGACAGGGGGCGCATGAAGAGGAGTGAAAAACTGTTTTTT. Protein: CASSIDDRGRMKRSEKLFF. The chain is built from TRBV19 and TRBJ1-4; TRBD1 matches at 10 bases. J gave up 7 bases and V 3 bases, and 17 bases lay outside the gene matches. Germline values: CDR1 LNHDA, CDR2 SQIVND (reference sequence). This CDR3 is 19 amino acids long.

The chain carries TRBV6-1 and TRBJ1-1; D remains unclear. Germline CDR1 and CDR2: MNHNS and SASEGT. Trimming pared 1 base from V and 0 bases from J, leaving 3 bases between. This CDR3 is built from 13 residues. The CDR3 region is CASSEVLNTEAFF. CDR3 coding DNA: TGTGCCAGCAGTGAAGTCTTGAACACTGAAGCTTTCTTT.

The chain carries TRBV2 and TRBJ2-5; maybe TRBD1 (8 bases). This CDR3 has 19 residues. V was trimmed by 6 bases and J by 4 bases, leaving 30 bases between them. Germline CDR1 is SNHLY and CDR2 is FYNNEI. CDR3 sequence: CASRAPNSQGGMWGETQYF. CDR3 nucleotides: TGTGCCAGCAGGGCCCCCAATTCACAGGGGGGGATGTGGGGAGAGACCCAGTACTTC.